The rows below give T cell receptor beta chains drawn from one sample of a study of blood T cells in healthy people across ages. One entry per CDR3 protein, called by TCRdb with MiXCR from the 5' RACE reads. This table has about 800,000 distinct CDR3 sequences, around a quarter appearing once. These data were likewise used in another study, on T cells of mothers and their children.

Sequenced input: blood. These receptors originate from a boy aged 5-17 years in good health. The CDR3 runs from the conserved cysteine through the conserved F or W. A D gene is named only where the DNA matches it firmly. Clone size is shown for a subset of rows, as once, few, many or a class of expanded clone.

>TRBV28|TRBJ1-6|-|few
TGTGCCAGCCAAAATAATTCACCCCTCCACTTT
CASQNNSPLHF
>TRBV29-1|TRBJ2-5|-|-
TGCAGCGCAAGACAAGACCAAGGGACCCAGTACTTC
CSARQDQGTQYF
>TRBV27|TRBJ2-7|-|few
TGTGCCAGCAGTCCCCGGGGACTGAACTACGAGCAGTACTTC
CASSPRGLNYEQYF
>TRBV5-5|TRBJ2-1|-|-
TGTGCCAGCAGCTTGATTCGCGGGGGCTCCAATGAGCAGTTCTTC
CASSLIRGGSNEQFF
>TRBV6-2/TRBV6-3|TRBJ2-5|-|few
TGTGCCAGCAGTTTCGGACTGGGGTACCAAGAGACCCAGTACTTC
CASSFGLGYQETQYF
>TRBV28|TRBJ2-5|TRBD1|few
TGTGCCAGCAGTTCCCCCGGGACAGGCGAACAAGAGACCCAGTACTTC
CASSSPGTGEQETQYF
>TRBV3-1|TRBJ2-5|TRBD2|few
TGTGCCAGCAGCCCGGAGCGGGAGGGCCTCCGGGAGAGCCAAGAGACCCAGTACTTC
CASSPEREGLRESQETQYF
>TRBV20-1|TRBJ2-7|TRBD2|-
TGCAGTGCTCCCGCGGGACTAGCGTTCTCCTACGAGCAGTACTTC
CSAPAGLAFSYEQYF
>TRBV12-3/TRBV12-4|TRBJ1-1|-|-
TGTGCCAGCAAACCGCCGTGGGGGACTGAAGCTTTCTTT
CASKPPWGTEAFF
>TRBV7-9|TRBJ2-2|-|few
TGTGCCAGCAGCTACGGGTCCGGGGAGCTGTTTTTT
CASSYGSGELFF
>TRBV14|TRBJ2-7|-|few
TGTGCCAGCGGCCAGTATACCGGCCCCTACGAGCAGTACTTC
CASGQYTGPYEQYF
>TRBV28|TRBJ1-2|-|-
TGTGCCAGCGAGGGGCGGGTGAGACAGGTCCTAGACTATGGCTACACCTTC
CASEGRVRQVLDYGYTF
>TRBV28|TRBJ2-7|TRBD2|few
TGTGCCAGCAGTTTATGGACTAGCAACGAGCAGTACTTC
CASSLWTSNEQYF
>TRBV5-6|TRBJ2-2|TRBD1|few
TGTGCCAGCAGCGAGGACAGGGGAATCACCGGGGAGCTGTTTTTT
CASSEDRGITGELFF
>TRBV5-1|TRBJ1-2|-|once
TGCGCCAGCAGCTCGACGGGGGACGCACCTAACTATGGCTACACCTTC
CASSSTGDAPNYGYTF
>TRBV21-1|TRBJ2-7|-|few
TGTGCCTGTCAGGGGGCGAGTCTTGGATCCTACGAGCAGTACTTC
CACQGASLGSYEQYF
>TRBV29-1|TRBJ1-1|-|few
TGCAGCGTTGTAGGCCACCTATCAAACACTGAAGCTTTCTTT
CSVVGHLSNTEAFF
>TRBV4-1|TRBJ2-7|TRBD2|few
TGCGCCAGCAGCCAAGAAGTCCTAGCGGACGGCTACGAGCAGTACTTC
CASSQEVLADGYEQYF
>TRBV24-1|TRBJ2-7|TRBD1|-
TGTGCCACCAGTGATTTAGGGGGACAGGGTATCTACGAGCAGTACTTC
CATSDLGGQGIYEQYF
>TRBV28|TRBJ2-5|-|-
TGTGCCAGCAGTCCGACCCCGGGACAACCCAAAGAGACCCAGTACTTC
CASSPTPGQPKETQYF
>TRBV5-1|TRBJ1-2|TRBD1|few
TGCGCCAGCAGCTTCGACAGGGGGGGCTACACCTTC
CASSFDRGGYTF
>TRBV10-3|TRBJ2-1|-|few
TGTGCCATCAGTGACACGAGCTCAGGGTGGGATGAGCAGTTCTTC
CAISDTSSGWDEQFF
>TRBV7-3|TRBJ2-4|-|-
TGTGCCAGCAGCCCCGGTCAACTAGGTCTAGCCAAAAACATTCAGTACTTC
CASSPGQLGLAKNIQYF
>TRBV6-6|TRBJ1-2|TRBD1|few
TGTGCCAGCAGTTACTCCCGGACAGGGTCCAACTATGGCTACACCTTC
CASSYSRTGSNYGYTF
>TRBV7-9|TRBJ2-1|-|-
TGTGCCAGCAGCTTATTGTCCCTCCTTGGTGAGCAGTTCTTC
CASSLLSLLGEQFF
>TRBV21-1|TRBJ2-4|-|few
TGTGCCAGCAGCACCGGAAGCACAGCCAAAAACATTCAGTACTTC
CASSTGSTAKNIQYF
>TRBV7-9|TRBJ2-1|TRBD2|-
TGTGCCAGCAGCTTAGTAAGACTAGCGGGAGGGCCGGATGAGCAGTTCTTC
CASSLVRLAGGPDEQFF
>TRBV2|TRBJ2-7|-|few
TGTGCCAGCAGTGTAGGTGGACATCCCTACGAGCAGTACTTC
CASSVGGHPYEQYF
>TRBV6-2/TRBV6-3|TRBJ1-5|-|few
TGTGCCAGCAGTTCGCAGCCCCAGCATTTT
CASSSQPQHF
>TRBV5-1|TRBJ2-5|TRBD2|-
TGCGCCAGCAGCTGGCCGGGGGGGGCTGATGAGACCCAGTACTTC
CASSWPGGADETQYF
>TRBV14|TRBJ2-5|-|few
TGTGCCAGCAGCCAACGGGGAGTGGGGGAGACCCAGTACTTC
CASSQRGVGETQYF
>TRBV4-2|TRBJ2-3|TRBD1|-
TGTGCCAGCAGCCAGGGGACAGGGGGCGAGGATACGCAGTATTTT
CASSQGTGGEDTQYF
>TRBV20-1|TRBJ2-1|-|-
TGCAGTGCTGTCCGAAATGAGCAGTTCTTC
CSAVRNEQFF
>TRBV4-3|TRBJ2-1|-|-
TGCGCCAGCAGCCTCGGGACTTTTATCTACAATGAGCAGTTCTTC
CASSLGTFIYNEQFF
>TRBV27|TRBJ2-5|-|-
TGTGCCAGCAGTTCCTCACTATACCAAGAGACCCAGTACTTC
CASSSSLYQETQYF
>TRBV4-3|TRBJ2-7|-|-
TGCGCCAGCAGCCCATATACTGGATCTTCCTACGAGCAGTACTTC
CASSPYTGSSYEQYF
>TRBV5-1|TRBJ2-7|-|-
TGCGCCAGCAGCTTCGGGACAAAAGCCTACGAGCAGTACTTC
CASSFGTKAYEQYF
>TRBV4-3|TRBJ1-4|-|few
TGCGCCAGCAGCCAAGTAGGGAGGAGGTCTGTTGAAAAACTGTTTTTT
CASSQVGRRSVEKLFF
>TRBV9|TRBJ2-7|-|-
TGTGCCAGCAGCGTAGAGCCAGTCAGCTCCTACGAGCAGTACTTC
CASSVEPVSSYEQYF
>TRBV15|TRBJ1-5|-|many
TGTGCCACCGGTAATGATTTCAATCAGCCCCAGCATTTT
CATGNDFNQPQHF
>TRBV15|TRBJ2-4|-|-
TGTGCCACCAGCAGAGGGGAATTGCTAGCCAAAAACATTCAGCACTTC
CATSRGELLAKNIQHF
>TRBV28|TRBJ1-1|-|-
TGTGCCAGCAACAACCGGGGGGGGGGCACTGAAGCTTTCTTT
CASNNRGGGTEAFF
>TRBV20-1|TRBJ2-7|TRBD1|-
TGCAGTGCCACGGACAGGACCCACGAGCAGTACTTC
CSATDRTHEQYF
>TRBV18|TRBJ2-5|-|-
TGTGCCAGCTCCATGGCCCCGGGCAGACAAGAGACCCAGTACTTC
CASSMAPGRQETQYF
>TRBV4-1|TRBJ2-1|TRBD2|-
TGCGCCAGCAGCCAAGTTGCGAGCGGGGCCTACAATGAGCAGTTCTTC
CASSQVASGAYNEQFF
>TRBV11-2|TRBJ2-4|TRBD2|-
TGTGCCAGCAGCTTATGGGTAGCGGGAGCCAAAAACATTCAGTACTTC
CASSLWVAGAKNIQYF
>TRBV12-3/TRBV12-4|TRBJ2-7|-|few
TGTGCCAGCAGCCCGATCGGGCCCTACGAGCAGTACTTC
CASSPIGPYEQYF
>TRBV19|TRBJ2-1|TRBD2|few
TGTGCCAGTAGTATTGCCAGCGGGGGGATAGGCAATGAGCAGTTCTTC
CASSIASGGIGNEQFF
>TRBV3-1|TRBJ2-3|-|-
TGTGCCAGCAGCCACTATAGCACAGATACGCAGTATTTT
CASSHYSTDTQYF
>TRBV29-1|TRBJ2-3|TRBD2|few
TGCAGCGTTGAGTCTAGCGGGAAATCGGATACGCAGTATTTT
CSVESSGKSDTQYF
>TRBV9|TRBJ1-4|-|few
TGTGCCAGCAGCGTCGGACAGTCTAATGAAAAACTGTTTTTT
CASSVGQSNEKLFF
>TRBV4-3|TRBJ2-7|-|once
TGCGCCAGCAGCCAAGATTTAGGACACAGCTACGAGCAGTACTTC
CASSQDLGHSYEQYF
>TRBV4-3|TRBJ2-3|-|-
TGCGCCAGCAGCCAAGTCTACGGGGAATGGGATACGCAGTATTTT
CASSQVYGEWDTQYF
>TRBV12-3/TRBV12-4|TRBJ2-3|-|-
TGTGCCAGCAGTAAACTCAGCACAGATACGCAGTATTTT
CASSKLSTDTQYF
>TRBV3-1|TRBJ2-4|-|-
TGTGCCAGCAGCCAAAGCGACATTCAGTACTTC
CASSQSDIQYF